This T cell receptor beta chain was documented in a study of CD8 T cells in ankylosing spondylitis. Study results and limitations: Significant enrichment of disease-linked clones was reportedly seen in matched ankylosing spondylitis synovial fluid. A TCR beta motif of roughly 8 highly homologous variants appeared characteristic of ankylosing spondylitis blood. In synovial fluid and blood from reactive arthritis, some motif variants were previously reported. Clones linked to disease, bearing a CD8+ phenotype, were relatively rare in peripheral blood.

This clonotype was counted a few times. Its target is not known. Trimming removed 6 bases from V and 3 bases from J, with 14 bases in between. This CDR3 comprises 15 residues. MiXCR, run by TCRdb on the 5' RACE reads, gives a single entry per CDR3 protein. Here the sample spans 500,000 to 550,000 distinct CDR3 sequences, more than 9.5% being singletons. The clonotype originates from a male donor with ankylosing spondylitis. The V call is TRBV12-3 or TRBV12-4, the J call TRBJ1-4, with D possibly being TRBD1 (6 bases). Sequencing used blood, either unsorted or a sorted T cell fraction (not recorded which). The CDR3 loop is CASRGTGFPNEKLFF. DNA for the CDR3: TGTGCCAGCAGAGGTACAGGGTTTCCTAATGAAAAACTGTTTTTT.